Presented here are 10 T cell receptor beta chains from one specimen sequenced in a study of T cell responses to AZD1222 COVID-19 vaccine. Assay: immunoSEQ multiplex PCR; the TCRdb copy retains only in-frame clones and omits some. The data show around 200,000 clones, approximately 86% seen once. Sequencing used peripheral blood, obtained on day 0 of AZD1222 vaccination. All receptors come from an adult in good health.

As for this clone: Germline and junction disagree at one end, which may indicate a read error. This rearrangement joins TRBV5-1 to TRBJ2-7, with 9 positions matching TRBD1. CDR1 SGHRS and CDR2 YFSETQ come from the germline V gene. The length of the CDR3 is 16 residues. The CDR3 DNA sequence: TGCGCCAGCAGCCCGGGGGCTACAGGGGGCTCCCACGAGCAGTACTTC. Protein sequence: CASSPGATGGSHEQYF. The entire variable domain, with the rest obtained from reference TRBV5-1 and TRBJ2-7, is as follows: KAGVTQTPRYLIKTRGQQVTLSCSPISGHRSVSWYQQTPGQGLQFLFEYFSETQRNKGNFPGRFSGRQFSNSRSEMNVSTLELGDSALYLCASSPGATGGSHEQYFGPGTRLTVT.

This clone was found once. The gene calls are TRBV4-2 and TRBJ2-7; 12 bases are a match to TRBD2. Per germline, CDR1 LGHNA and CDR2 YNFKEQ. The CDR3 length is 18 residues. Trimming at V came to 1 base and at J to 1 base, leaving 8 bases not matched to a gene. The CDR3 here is CASSQGRLAGDDSYEQYF. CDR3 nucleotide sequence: TGTGCCAGCAGCCAAGGGAGACTAGCGGGGGATGATTCCTACGAGCAGTACTTC.

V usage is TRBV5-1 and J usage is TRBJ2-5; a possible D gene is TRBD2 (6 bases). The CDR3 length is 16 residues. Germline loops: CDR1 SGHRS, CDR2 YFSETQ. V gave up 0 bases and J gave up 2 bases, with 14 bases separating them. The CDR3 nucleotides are TGCGCCAGCAGCTTGGGTACTGGGGGGTTTCAAGAGACCCAGTACTTC. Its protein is CASSLGTGGFQETQYF.

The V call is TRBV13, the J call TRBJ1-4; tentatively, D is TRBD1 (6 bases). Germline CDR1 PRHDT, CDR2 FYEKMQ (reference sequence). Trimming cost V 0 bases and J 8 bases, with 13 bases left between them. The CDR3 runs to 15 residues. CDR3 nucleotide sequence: TGTGCCAGCAGCTTAGGCAGAGGGCAGGGGGAAAAACTGTTTTTT. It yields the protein CASSLGRGQGEKLFF. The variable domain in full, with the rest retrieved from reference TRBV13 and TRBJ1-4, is AAGVIQSPRHLIKEKRETATLKCYPIPRHDTVYWYQQGPGQDPQFLISFYEKMQSDKGSIPDRFSAQQFSDYHSELNMSSLELGDSALYFCASSLGRGQGEKLFFGSGTQLSVL.

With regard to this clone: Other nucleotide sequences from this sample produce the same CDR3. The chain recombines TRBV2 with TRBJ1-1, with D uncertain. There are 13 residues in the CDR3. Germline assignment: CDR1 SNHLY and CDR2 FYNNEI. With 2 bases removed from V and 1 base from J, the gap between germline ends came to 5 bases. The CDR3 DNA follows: TGTGCCAGCAGTGAACTCGAGAACACTGAAGCTTTCTTT. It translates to CASSELENTEAFF.

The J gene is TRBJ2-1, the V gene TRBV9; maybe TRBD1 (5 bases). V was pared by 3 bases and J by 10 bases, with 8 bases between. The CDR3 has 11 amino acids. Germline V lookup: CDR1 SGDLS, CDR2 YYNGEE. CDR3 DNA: TGTGCCAGCAGCGCCCGGACAGAGCAGTTCTTC. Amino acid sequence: CASSARTEQFF.

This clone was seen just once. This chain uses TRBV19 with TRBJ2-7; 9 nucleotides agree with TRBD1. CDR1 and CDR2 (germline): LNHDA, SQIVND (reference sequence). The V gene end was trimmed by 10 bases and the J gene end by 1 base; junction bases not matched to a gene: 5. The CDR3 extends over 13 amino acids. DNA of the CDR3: TGTGCCACCGCGGGACAGGGATCCTACGAGCAGTACTTC. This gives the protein CATAGQGSYEQYF.

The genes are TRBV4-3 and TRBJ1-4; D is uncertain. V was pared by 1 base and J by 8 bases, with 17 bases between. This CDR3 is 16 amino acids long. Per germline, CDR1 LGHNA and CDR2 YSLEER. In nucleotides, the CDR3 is TGCGCCAGCAGCCAAGTCGTGGGGAACATAGGGGAAAAACTGTTTTTT. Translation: CASSQVVGNIGEKLFF.

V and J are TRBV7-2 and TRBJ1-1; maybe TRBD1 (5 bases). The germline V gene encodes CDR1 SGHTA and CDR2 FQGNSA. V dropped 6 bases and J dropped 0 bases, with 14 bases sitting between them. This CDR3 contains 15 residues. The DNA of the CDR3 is TGTGCCAGCAGTTCGAGACAGAGCCTGAACACTGAAGCTTTCTTT. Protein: CASSSRQSLNTEAFF.

The CDR3 sequence: CASSQVRGGITEAFF. CDR3 bases: TGTGCCAGCAGCCAAGTCAGGGGAGGGATCACTGAAGCTTTCTTT. This chain joins TRBV4-2 and TRBJ1-1; D is possibly TRBD1 (6 bases). The germline V and J ends were trimmed by 1 base and 4 bases, with 13 bases remaining between them. The CDR3 extends over 15 amino acids. Per the germline V gene, CDR1 is LGHNA and CDR2 is YNFKEQ.